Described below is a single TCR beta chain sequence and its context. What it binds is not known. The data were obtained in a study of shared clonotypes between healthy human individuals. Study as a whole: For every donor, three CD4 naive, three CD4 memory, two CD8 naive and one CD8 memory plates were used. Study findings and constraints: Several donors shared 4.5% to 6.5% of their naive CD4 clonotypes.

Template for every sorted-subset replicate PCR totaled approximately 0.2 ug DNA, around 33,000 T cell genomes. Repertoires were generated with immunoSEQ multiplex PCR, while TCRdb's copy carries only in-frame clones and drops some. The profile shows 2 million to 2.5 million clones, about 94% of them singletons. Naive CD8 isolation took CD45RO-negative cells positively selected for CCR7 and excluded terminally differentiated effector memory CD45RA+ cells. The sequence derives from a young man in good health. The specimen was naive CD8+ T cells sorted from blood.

CDR3 amino acids: CAISDEDRYEQYF. The CDR3 coding sequence is TGTGCCATCAGTGACGAAGACAGGTACGAGCAGTACTTC. The chain is built from TRBV10-3 and TRBJ2-7; TRBD1 is a possible D gene (6 bases). The CDR3 sequence is 13 residues long. Germline V CDR1 and CDR2: ENHRY, SYGVKD. V lost 3 bases to trimming and J lost 4 bases, with 10 bases between them.